Below, 32 T cell receptor beta chains from the same sample are listed, as sequenced in a study of blood T cell repertoires in COVID-19. Generated by immunoSEQ multiplex PCR, the TCRdb table keeps only in-frame clones and is missing some. Of 150,000 or so clones in the sample, around 91% are singletons; the top ten hold around 15%. Sequencing input: peripheral blood. All receptors come from a woman in her forties with acute or convalescent COVID-19.

This rearrangement joins TRBV4-1 to TRBJ2-1, with 11 positions matching TRBD1. The CDR3 covers 15 residues. J was trimmed by 7 bases and V by 2 bases; bases with no gene match: 4. From germline, CDR1 is MGHRA and CDR2 YSYEKL. The CDR3 is CASSQWDRGGNEQFF. The CDR3, as DNA: TGCGCCAGCAGCCAATGGGACAGGGGGGGGAATGAGCAGTTCTTC.

The table lists this clone with a few counts. The chain carries TRBV9 and TRBJ2-7, with 7 bases matching TRBD1. Germline trimming cut 0 bases from V and 3 bases from J; bases unmatched to any gene: 6. The CDR3 extends over 15 amino acids. CDR1 and CDR2 from the germline V gene are SGDLS and YYNGEE. CDR3: CASSVGRDSNYEQYF. CDR3 DNA: TGTGCCAGCAGCGTAGGCCGGGACAGCAACTACGAGCAGTACTTC.

This chain links TRBV24-1 with TRBJ2-7, with D tentatively TRBD2 (5 bases). The CDR3 spans 16 residues. Trimming took 2 bases from V and 8 from J, leaving 21 bases between them. Germline V gene lookup returns CDR1 KGHDR and CDR2 SFDVKD. CDR3 residues: CATSDSPGVTPTKQYF. Written as DNA, the CDR3 is TGTGCCACCAGTGATTCGCCCGGGGTAACTCCTACGAAGCAGTACTTC.

This sequence joins TRBV29-1 and TRBJ1-3; D perhaps matches TRBD1 (6 bases). Germline V gives CDR1 SQVTM, CDR2 ANQGSEA. V lost 5 bases, J lost 4 bases, and 12 bases lay in between. There are 13 residues in the CDR3. The CDR3 spells CSVFTGGGNTIYF. As DNA, the CDR3 is TGCAGCGTTTTCACGGGGGGCGGAAACACCATATATTTT.

The V and J genes are TRBV12-5 and TRBJ2-7; D may be TRBD1 (6 bases). V was clipped by 5 bases and J by 2 bases, with 13 bases between them. The length of the CDR3 is 14 residues. Germline-derived CDR1 and CDR2 are LGHNT and FRNRAP. Written as DNA, the CDR3 is TGTGCTAGTGGTCTCGGACAGCTCGCCTACGAGCAGTACTTC. This gives the protein CASGLGQLAYEQYF.

The CDR3 here is CATGLAGLYEQYF. CDR3 in DNA: TGTGCCACCGGACTAGCGGGGTTGTACGAGCAGTACTTC. The chain uses TRBV10-3 and TRBJ2-7; TRBD2 aligns across 12 bases. Germline V gives CDR1 ENHRY, CDR2 SYGVKD. V was clipped by 10 bases and J by 4 bases; unmatched bases: 5. CDR3 length equals 13 residues.

This clone appeared once. This sequence joins TRBV6-5 and TRBJ1-4; 8 bases agree with TRBD1. CDR1 MNHEY and CDR2 SVGAGI come from the germline V gene. V was clipped by 8 bases and J by 5 bases; unmatched bases: 4. The CDR3 is made up of 13 amino acids. The CDR3 DNA is TGTGCCAGCCAAGACAGGGGAAATGAAAAACTGTTTTTT. It codes for CASQDRGNEKLFF.

V is TRBV7-2 and J is TRBJ2-7; D may be TRBD2 (6 bases). CDR3 length equals 15 residues. Trimming shortened V by 5 bases and J by 2 bases, and 16 bases separated the two germline ends. The germline CDR1 and CDR2 sequences are SGHTA and FQGNSA. The CDR3 sequence is CASSAAGTGAYEQYF. CDR3 coding DNA: TGTGCCAGCAGCGCAGCCGGGACGGGAGCCTACGAGCAGTACTTC.

The chain links TRBV2 to TRBJ1-6; 8 nucleotides align to TRBD1. Germline V gene data show CDR1 as SNHLY and CDR2 as FYNNEI. J was trimmed by 8 bases and V by 4 bases; bases with no gene match: 7. The CDR3 loop spans 15 amino acids. The CDR3 region has the DNA TGTGCCAGCAGTGGACAGGGGTTTTCCCATTCACCCCTCCACTTT. As protein: CASSGQGFSHSPLHF.

The chain has TRBV3-1 (or the pseudogene TRBV3-2) and TRBJ1-2; TRBD1 is a possible D gene (5 bases). The CDR3 consists of 14 residues. V was cut by 0 bases and J by 5 bases, with 10 bases left in between. Germline CDR1 is LGHDT and CDR2 is YNNKEL (reference sequence). Here the CDR3 reads CASSQDSGQYGYTF. CDR3 DNA: TGTGCCAGCAGCCAAGATTCAGGGCAATATGGCTACACCTTC.

The chain carries TRBV24-1 and TRBJ1-2, with 9 nucleotides matching TRBD1. Germline V CDR1 and CDR2: KGHDR, SFDVKD. The CDR3 runs to 14 residues. V was pared by 4 bases and J by 7 bases, with 6 bases of the junction left unmatched. This CDR3 is CATSDPGTGIGYTF. CDR3 DNA: TGTGCCACCAGTGACCCCGGGACAGGGATTGGCTACACCTTC.

V gene TRBV5-1 combines with J gene TRBJ2-1; 13 bases match TRBD2. The CDR3 extends over 18 amino acids. V shed 4 bases and J 0 bases; nucleotides not matched to a gene: 7. Germline V gene lookup returns CDR1 SGHRS and CDR2 YFSETQ. CDR3: CASSPGTSGASSYNEQFF. CDR3 nucleotide sequence: TGCGCCAGCAGCCCCGGGACTAGCGGGGCGAGCTCCTACAATGAGCAGTTCTTC.

The CDR3 loop reads CTSSQDPVTTSGRLSYEQYF. The CDR3 region has the DNA TGCACCAGCAGCCAAGATCCCGTGACTACTAGCGGGAGGCTCTCCTACGAGCAGTACTTC. The chain recombines TRBV1 with TRBJ2-7; the table calls TRBD2, which could not be checked here. TRBV1 is a pseudogene. The CDR3 contains 20 residues.

This clone has a single count. V usage is TRBV27 and J usage is TRBJ2-3, with 7 nucleotides matching TRBD2. V shed 6 bases, J shed 0 bases, and the junction held 6 bases outside the gene matches. The CDR3 is 15 amino acids. Germline V lookup: CDR1 MNHEY, CDR2 SMNVEV (reference sequence). CDR3 sequence reads: CASRAGTTSTDTQYF. CDR3 DNA sequence: TGTGCCAGCAGGGCCGGGACTACTAGCACAGATACGCAGTATTTT.

The rearrangement uses TRBV5-8 and TRBJ1-4; D possibly corresponds to TRBD1 (5 bases). CDR3 length equals 17 residues. The V end was cut by 1 base, the J end by 5 bases, with 18 bases between. Germline V CDR1 and CDR2: SGHTS, YDEGEE. The CDR3 bases are TGTGCCAGCAGCTTGAGTACGCATGGGGGACTCAATGAAAAACTGTTTTTT. Translated, it gives CASSLSTHGGLNEKLFF.

V gene TRBV3-1 (or the pseudogene TRBV3-2) combines with J gene TRBJ2-5; D may be TRBD2 (6 bases). Germline loops: CDR1 LGHDT, CDR2 YNNKEL (reference sequence). The CDR3 loop spans 15 amino acids. Trimming stripped 0 bases from V and 1 base from J, with 9 bases between. The CDR3 DNA reads as TGTGCCAGCAGCCAAGATCCCGGGGGCCAAGAGACCCAGTACTTC. Its protein product is CASSQDPGGQETQYF.

This CDR3 is CASSPPQGQDNEQFF. In DNA, the CDR3 is TGTGCCAGCTCACCACCACAGGGGCAGGACAATGAGCAGTTCTTC. The V gene is TRBV18, the J gene TRBJ2-1; 7 bases align to TRBD1. CDR1 and CDR2 (germline): KGHSH, LQKENI. J was trimmed by 5 bases and V by 0 bases; bases with no gene match: 4. This CDR3 has 15 amino acids.

The chain joins TRBV5-1 to TRBJ2-6; a possible D gene is TRBD2 (5 bases). V lost 6 bases, J lost 0 bases, and 10 bases lay in between. The CDR3 length is 15 residues. Germline CDR1 SGHRS, CDR2 YFSETQ. CDR3 bases: TGCGCCAGCACTGAGGGAGTCTCTGGGGCCAACGTCCTGACTTTC. Translation gives CASTEGVSGANVLTF. Complete variable domain (other parts from reference TRBV5-1 and TRBJ2-6): KAGVTQTPRYLIKTRGQQVTLSCSPISGHRSVSWYQQTPGQGLQFLFEYFSETQRNKGNFPGRFSGRQFSNSRSEMNVSTLELGDSALYLCASTEGVSGANVLTFGAGSRLTVL.

This clone was picked up one time. V and J are TRBV20-1 and TRBJ1-1; the D is unclear. The CDR3 totals 11 residues. Germline V lookup: CDR1 DFQATT, CDR2 SNEGSKA (reference sequence). Trimming removed 7 bases at V and 5 bases at J, with 11 bases between. The CDR3 sequence is CSGTYATEAFF. DNA for the CDR3: TGCAGTGGAACGTACGCGACTGAAGCTTTCTTT.

The CDR3 bases are TGTGCCAGCGAGGTAGGGGATCAGCCCCAGCATTTT. It specifies CASEVGDQPQHF. The V call is TRBV6-5, the J call TRBJ1-5; possibly TRBD1 for D (5 bases). Per the germline V gene, CDR1 is MNHEY and CDR2 is SVGAGI. The ends were cut back, 8 bases at V and 5 bases at J, with 10 bases in the middle. This CDR3 has 12 amino acids.

The rearrangement links TRBV7-3 to TRBJ2-1; possible D gene TRBD2, 6 bases. Germline V lookup: CDR1 SGHTA, CDR2 FQGTGA. The CDR3 extends over 15 amino acids. Trimming took off 1 base at V and 3 bases at J, with 10 bases between the two ends. The CDR3 sequence: CASSLSREVYNEQFF. CDR3 nucleotides: TGTGCCAGCAGCTTAAGCAGGGAGGTCTACAATGAGCAGTTCTTC.

The V gene is TRBV5-6, the J gene TRBJ1-4; D is uncertain. This CDR3 has 15 amino acids. V was shortened by 0 bases and J by 6 bases, with 12 bases between the two germline ends. The germline CDR1 and CDR2 sequences are SGHDT and YYEEEE. CDR3 DNA sequence: TGTGCCAGCAGCTTGGTAGCTAATACTGATGAAAAACTGTTTTTT. This sequence encodes CASSLVANTDEKLFF.

This chain joins TRBV5-4 and TRBJ1-2; D perhaps matches TRBD1 (6 bases). CDR1 and CDR2 (germline): SGHNT, YYREEE (reference sequence). The CDR3 loop spans 12 amino acids. Trimming pared 0 bases from V and 12 bases from J, leaving 12 bases between. CDR3: CASSLDDRLNTF. CDR3 DNA sequence: TGTGCCAGCAGCTTGGACGACAGGTTAAACACCTTC.

The chain has TRBV27 and TRBJ2-1, with 8 positions matching TRBD2. The junction had 5 bases not matched to a gene; V was cut back by 6 bases and J by 4 bases. This CDR3 is built from 14 residues. Germline values: CDR1 MNHEY, CDR2 SMNVEV (reference sequence). The CDR3 loop reads CASRLAELYNEQFF. The CDR3 coding sequence is TGTGCCAGCAGACTAGCGGAGCTATACAATGAGCAGTTCTTC.

The chain joins TRBV10-1 to TRBJ2-3, with D possibly matching TRBD2 (5 bases). Germline V gives CDR1 WNHNN, CDR2 SYGVQD (reference sequence). The V and J ends lost 10 bases and 5 bases respectively, with 10 bases between them. The CDR3 totals 11 residues. The CDR3 is CATSAGDTQYF. CDR3 nucleotides: TGCGCCACGAGCGCGGGAGATACGCAGTATTTT.

The V and J genes are TRBV5-4 and TRBJ2-3, with 9 bases that match TRBD1. Germline V gives CDR1 SGHNT, CDR2 YYREEE (reference sequence). Losses at the gene ends were 5 bases for V and 6 bases for J; bases not matched to a gene: 10. The CDR3 has 15 amino acids. In DNA, the CDR3 is TGTGCCAGCAGTCCGGGACAGGGATTTGTGGATACGCAGTATTTT. This codes for CASSPGQGFVDTQYF. Together with reference TRBV5-4 and TRBJ2-3, the CDR3 gives the full variable domain: ETGVTQSPTHLIKTRGQQVTLRCSSQSGHNTVSWYQQALGQGPQFIFQYYREEENGRGNFPPRFSGLQFPNYSSELNVNALELDDSALYLCASSPGQGFVDTQYFGPGTRLTVL.

CDR3: CASSPQGPTGELFF. The CDR3 DNA is TGTGCCAGCAGCCCGCAGGGGCCCACCGGGGAGCTGTTTTTT. The chain links TRBV7-9 to TRBJ2-2, with D perhaps TRBD1 (6 bases). The CDR3 covers 14 residues. Germline-derived CDR1 and CDR2 are SEHNR and FQNEAQ (reference sequence). Trimming took off 5 bases at V and 4 bases at J, with 11 bases between the two ends. Variable domain in full (rest from reference TRBV7-9 and TRBJ2-2): DTGVSQNPRHKITKRGQNVTFRCDPISEHNRLYWYRQTLGQGPEFLTYFQNEAQLEKSRLLSDRFSAERPKGSFSTLEIQRTEQGDSAMYLCASSPQGPTGELFFGEGSRLTVL.

The gene calls are TRBV5-6 and TRBJ1-5; D is ambiguous. V lost 1 base, J lost 2 bases, and 13 bases lay in between. CDR3 length equals 16 residues. Germline loops: CDR1 SGHDT, CDR2 YYEEEE. DNA of the CDR3: TGTGCCAGCAGCTTGTCCGGGCCGCGGGGCAATCAGCCCCAGCATTTT. This codes for CASSLSGPRGNQPQHF. Variable domain in full (rest from reference TRBV5-6 and TRBJ1-5): DAGVTQSPTHLIKTRGQQVTLRCSPKSGHDTVSWYQQALGQGPQFIFQYYEEEERQRGNFPDRFSGHQFPNYSSELNVNALLLGDSALYLCASSLSGPRGNQPQHFGDGTRLSIL.

The chain combines TRBV18 with TRBJ2-1; D is unclear. This CDR3 is 15 amino acids long. The ends were cut back, 1 base at V and 4 bases at J, with 11 bases in the middle. The germline V gene encodes CDR1 KGHSH and CDR2 LQKENI. CDR3 sequence: CASSPRLRNYNEQFF. The CDR3 DNA reads as TGTGCCAGCTCACCACGACTCCGAAATTACAATGAGCAGTTCTTC. Full variable domain (rest looked up from reference TRBV18 and TRBJ2-1): NAGVMQNPRHLVRRRGQEARLRCSPMKGHSHVYWYRQLPEEGLKFMVYLQKENIIDESGMPKERFSAEFPKEGPSILRIQQVVRGDSAAYFCASSPRLRNYNEQFFGPGTRLTVL.

This chain joins TRBV4-2 and TRBJ2-3; 7 nucleotides agree with TRBD2. The germline CDR1 and CDR2 sequences are LGHNA and YNFKEQ. Trimming cost V 6 bases and J 0 bases; bases outside gene matches: 12. CDR3 length: 17 residues. CDR3 region: CASRGTRWGLSTDTQYF. The CDR3 DNA is TGTGCCAGCAGGGGGACTCGGTGGGGACTAAGCACAGATACGCAGTATTTT.

This chain connects TRBV12-3 or TRBV12-4 to TRBJ2-7; TRBD1 matches at 7 bases. V was pared by 8 bases and J by 4 bases, with 2 bases of the junction left unmatched. The CDR3 has 11 residues. In DNA, the CDR3 is TGTGCCAGCTCAGGGGGTTACGAGCAGTACTTC. Translated, it gives CASSGGYEQYF.

V usage is TRBV7-8 and J usage is TRBJ2-1; D is undetermined. CDR1 and CDR2 (germline): SGHVS, FQNEAQ. The CDR3 spans 14 residues. Deletions cut 3 bases from V and 7 bases from J, with 13 bases between. As DNA, the CDR3 is TGTGCCAGCAGCTTTTATCTAGGTAAAAATGAGCAGTTCTTC. It codes for CASSFYLGKNEQFF.